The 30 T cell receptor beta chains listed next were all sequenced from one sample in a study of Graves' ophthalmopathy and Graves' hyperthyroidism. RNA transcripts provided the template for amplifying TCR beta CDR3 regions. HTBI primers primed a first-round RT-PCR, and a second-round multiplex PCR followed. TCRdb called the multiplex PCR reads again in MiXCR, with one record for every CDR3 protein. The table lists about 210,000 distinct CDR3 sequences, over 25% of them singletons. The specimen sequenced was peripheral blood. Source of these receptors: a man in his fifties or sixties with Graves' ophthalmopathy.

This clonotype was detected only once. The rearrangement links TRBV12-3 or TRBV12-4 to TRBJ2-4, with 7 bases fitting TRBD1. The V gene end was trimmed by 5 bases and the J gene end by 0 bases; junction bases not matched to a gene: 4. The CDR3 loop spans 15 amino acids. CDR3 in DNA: TGTGCCAGCAGTCCATGGGACAGAGCCAAAAACATTCAGTACTTC. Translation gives CASSPWDRAKNIQYF.

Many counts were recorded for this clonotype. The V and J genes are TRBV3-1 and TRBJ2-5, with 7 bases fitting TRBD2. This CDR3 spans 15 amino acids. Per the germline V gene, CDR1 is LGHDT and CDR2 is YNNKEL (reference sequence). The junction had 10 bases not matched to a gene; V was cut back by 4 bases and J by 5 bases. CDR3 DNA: TGTGCCAGCAGCCCAGGACCACCCGGGGGGGAGACCCAGTACTTC. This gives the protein CASSPGPPGGETQYF.

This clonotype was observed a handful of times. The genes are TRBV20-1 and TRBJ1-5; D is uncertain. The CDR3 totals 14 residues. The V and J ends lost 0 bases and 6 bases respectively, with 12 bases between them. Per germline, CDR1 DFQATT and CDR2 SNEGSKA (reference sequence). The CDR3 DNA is TGCAGTGCTAGAGATTTAGTCGGGGTTCAGCCCCAGCATTTT. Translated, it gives CSARDLVGVQPQHF.

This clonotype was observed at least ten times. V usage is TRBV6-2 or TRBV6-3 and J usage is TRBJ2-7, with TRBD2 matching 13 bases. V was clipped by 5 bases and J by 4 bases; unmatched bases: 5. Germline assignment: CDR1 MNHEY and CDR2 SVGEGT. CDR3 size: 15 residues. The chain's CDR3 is CASSLRLAGGYEQYF. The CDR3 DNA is TGTGCCAGCAGTCTTAGACTAGCGGGAGGATACGAGCAGTACTTC.

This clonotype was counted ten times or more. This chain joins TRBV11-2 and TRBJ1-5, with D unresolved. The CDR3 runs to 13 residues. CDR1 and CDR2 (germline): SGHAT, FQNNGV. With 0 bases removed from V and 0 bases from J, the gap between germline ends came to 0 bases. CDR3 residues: CASSLDSNQPQHF. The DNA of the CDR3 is TGTGCCAGCAGCTTAGATAGCAATCAGCCCCAGCATTTT.

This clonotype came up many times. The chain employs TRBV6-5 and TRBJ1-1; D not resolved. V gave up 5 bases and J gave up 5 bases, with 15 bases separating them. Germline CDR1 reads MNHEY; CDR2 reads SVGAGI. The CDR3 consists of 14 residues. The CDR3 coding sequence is TGTGCCAGCAGTACGGAAGAGGCGAGGACTGAAGCTTTCTTT. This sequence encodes CASSTEEARTEAFF.

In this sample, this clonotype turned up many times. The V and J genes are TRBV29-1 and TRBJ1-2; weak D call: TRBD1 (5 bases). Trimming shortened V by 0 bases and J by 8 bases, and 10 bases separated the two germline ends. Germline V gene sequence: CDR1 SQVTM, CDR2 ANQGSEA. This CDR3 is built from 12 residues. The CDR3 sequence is CSVEDLRDGYTF. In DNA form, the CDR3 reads TGCAGCGTTGAAGATCTGCGGGACGGCTACACCTTC.

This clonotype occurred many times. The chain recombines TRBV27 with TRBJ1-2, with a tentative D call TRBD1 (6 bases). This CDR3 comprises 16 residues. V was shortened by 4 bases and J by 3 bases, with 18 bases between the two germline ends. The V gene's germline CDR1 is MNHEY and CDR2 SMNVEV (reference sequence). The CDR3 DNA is TGTGCCAGCAGTTCCCGGGACACTTGGGGCGACTATGGCTACACCTTC. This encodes CASSSRDTWGDYGYTF.

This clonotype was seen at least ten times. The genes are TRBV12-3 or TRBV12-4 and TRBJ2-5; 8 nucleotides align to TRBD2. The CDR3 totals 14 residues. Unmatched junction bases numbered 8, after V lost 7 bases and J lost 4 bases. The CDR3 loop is CASNRGLVSETQYF. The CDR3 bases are TGTGCCAGCAATAGGGGACTAGTTTCAGAGACCCAGTACTTC.

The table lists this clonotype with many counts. The CDR3 nucleotides are TGTGCCAGCAGTCCGCCCGGGACTAGCGCCGACCGTTCGTCCTACGAGCAGTACTTC. Protein product: CASSPPGTSADRSSYEQYF. The rearrangement joins TRBV28 to TRBJ2-7, with 10 nucleotides matching TRBD2. Germline loops: CDR1 MDHEN, CDR2 SYDVKM. Trimming took 5 bases from V and 1 from J; bases not matched to a gene: 17. The CDR3 has 19 residues.

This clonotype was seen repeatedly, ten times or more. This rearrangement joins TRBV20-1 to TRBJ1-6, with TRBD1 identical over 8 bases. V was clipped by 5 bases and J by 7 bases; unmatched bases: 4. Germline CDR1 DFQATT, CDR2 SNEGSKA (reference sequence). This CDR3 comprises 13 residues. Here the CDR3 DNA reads TGCAGTGCTGGACAGGGAAAAAATTCACCCCTCCACTTT. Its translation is CSAGQGKNSPLHF.

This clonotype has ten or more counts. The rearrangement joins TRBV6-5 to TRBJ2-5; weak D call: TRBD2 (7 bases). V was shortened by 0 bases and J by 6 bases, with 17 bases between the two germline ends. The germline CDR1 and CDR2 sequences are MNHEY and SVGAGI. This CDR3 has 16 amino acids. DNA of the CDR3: TGTGCCAGCAGTTACTCGACGGGGGGCCCAGGGAAGACCCAGTACTTC. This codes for CASSYSTGGPGKTQYF.

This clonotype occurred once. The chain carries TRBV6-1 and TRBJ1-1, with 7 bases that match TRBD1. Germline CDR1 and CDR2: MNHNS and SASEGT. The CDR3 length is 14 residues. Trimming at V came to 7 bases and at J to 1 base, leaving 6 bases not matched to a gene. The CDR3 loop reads CASNPGQENTEAFF. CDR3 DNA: TGTGCCAGCAACCCCGGACAGGAGAACACTGAAGCTTTCTTT.

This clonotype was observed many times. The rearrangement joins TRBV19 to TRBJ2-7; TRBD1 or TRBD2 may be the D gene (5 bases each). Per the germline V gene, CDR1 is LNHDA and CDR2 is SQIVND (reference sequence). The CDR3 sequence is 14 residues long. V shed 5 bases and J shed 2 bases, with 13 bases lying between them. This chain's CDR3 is CASSGGQKTYEQYF. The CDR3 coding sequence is TGTGCCAGTAGTGGGGGTCAGAAGACCTACGAGCAGTACTTC.

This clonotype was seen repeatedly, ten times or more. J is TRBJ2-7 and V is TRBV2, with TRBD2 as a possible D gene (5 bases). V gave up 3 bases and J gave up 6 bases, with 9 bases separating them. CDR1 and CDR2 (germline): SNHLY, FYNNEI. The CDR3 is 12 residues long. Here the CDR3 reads CASSELALEQYF. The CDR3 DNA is TGTGCCAGCAGTGAGTTAGCGCTCGAGCAGTACTTC.

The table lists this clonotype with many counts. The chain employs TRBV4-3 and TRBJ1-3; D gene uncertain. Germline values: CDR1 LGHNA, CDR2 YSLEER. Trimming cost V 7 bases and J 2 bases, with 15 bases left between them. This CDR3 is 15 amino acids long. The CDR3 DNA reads TGCGCCAGCAATCTTGCTACGCCTCCTGGAAACACCATATATTTT. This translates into CASNLATPPGNTIYF.

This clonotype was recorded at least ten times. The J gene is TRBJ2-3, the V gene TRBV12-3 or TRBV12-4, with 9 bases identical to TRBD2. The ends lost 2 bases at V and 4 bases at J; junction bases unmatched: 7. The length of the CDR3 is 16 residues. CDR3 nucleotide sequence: TGTGCCAGCAGTTTACCGGGACTAGCCCCTCCAGATACGCAGTATTTT. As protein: CASSLPGLAPPDTQYF.

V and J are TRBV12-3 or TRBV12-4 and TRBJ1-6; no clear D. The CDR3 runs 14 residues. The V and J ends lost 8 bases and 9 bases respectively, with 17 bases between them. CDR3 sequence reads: CASLLGGLVSPLHF. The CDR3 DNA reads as TGTGCCAGCTTACTCGGAGGGCTAGTTTCACCCCTCCACTTT.

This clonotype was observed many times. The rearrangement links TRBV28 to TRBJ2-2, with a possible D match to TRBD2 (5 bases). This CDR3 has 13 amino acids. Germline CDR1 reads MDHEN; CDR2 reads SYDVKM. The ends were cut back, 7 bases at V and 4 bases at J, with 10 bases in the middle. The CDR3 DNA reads TGTGCCAGCACTAGCTTCCGCACCGGGGAGCTGTTTTTT. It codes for CASTSFRTGELFF.

The CDR3, as DNA: TGTGCCAGCAGCCCACGGGAGGGAAGCGACACCATATATTTT. Translated: CASSPREGSDTIYF. V and J are TRBV7-2 and TRBJ1-3; D unresolved. The germline V gene encodes CDR1 SGHTA and CDR2 FQGNSA. Deletions cut 5 bases from V and 8 bases from J, with 16 bases between. This CDR3 comprises 14 residues.

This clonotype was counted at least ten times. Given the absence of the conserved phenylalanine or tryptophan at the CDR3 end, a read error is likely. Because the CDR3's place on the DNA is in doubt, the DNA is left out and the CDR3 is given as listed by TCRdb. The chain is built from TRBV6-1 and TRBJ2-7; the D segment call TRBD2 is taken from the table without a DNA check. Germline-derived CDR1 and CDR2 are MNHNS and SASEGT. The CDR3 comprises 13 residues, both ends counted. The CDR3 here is CASSRSLGTSLVL.

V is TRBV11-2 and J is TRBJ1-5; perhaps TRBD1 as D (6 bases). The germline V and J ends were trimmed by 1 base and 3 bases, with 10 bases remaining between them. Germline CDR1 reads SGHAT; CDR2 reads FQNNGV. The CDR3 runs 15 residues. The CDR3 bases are TGTGCCAGCAGCTTAGTGGGGGGGGCCAATCAGCCCCAGCATTTT. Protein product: CASSLVGGANQPQHF. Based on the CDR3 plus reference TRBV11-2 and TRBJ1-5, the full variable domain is EAGVAQSPRYKIIEKRQSVAFWCNPISGHATLYWYQQILGQGPKLLIQFQNNGVVDDSQLPKDRFSAERLKGVDSTLKIQPAKLEDSAVYLCASSLVGGANQPQHFGDGTRLSIL.

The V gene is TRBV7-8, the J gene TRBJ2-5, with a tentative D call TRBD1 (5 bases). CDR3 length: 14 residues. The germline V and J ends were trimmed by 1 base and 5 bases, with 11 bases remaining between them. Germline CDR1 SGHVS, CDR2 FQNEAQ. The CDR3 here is CASSLGGLGETQYF. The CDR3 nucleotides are TGTGCCAGCAGCTTAGGGGGCCTAGGGGAGACCCAGTACTTC.

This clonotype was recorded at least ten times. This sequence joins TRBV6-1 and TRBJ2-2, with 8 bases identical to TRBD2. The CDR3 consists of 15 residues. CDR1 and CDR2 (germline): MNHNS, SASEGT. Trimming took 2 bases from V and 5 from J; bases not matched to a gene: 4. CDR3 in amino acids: CASSETVAGTGELFF. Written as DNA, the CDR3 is TGTGCCAGCAGTGAAACGGTAGCGGGGACCGGGGAGCTGTTTTTT.

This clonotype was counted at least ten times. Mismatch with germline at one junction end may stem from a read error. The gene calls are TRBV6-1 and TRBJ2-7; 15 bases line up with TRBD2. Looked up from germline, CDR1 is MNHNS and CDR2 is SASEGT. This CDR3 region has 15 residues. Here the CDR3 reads CAGSRTSGRAVEQYF. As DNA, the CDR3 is TGTGCCGGCAGTCGGACTAGCGGGAGGGCCGTCGAGCAGTACTTC.

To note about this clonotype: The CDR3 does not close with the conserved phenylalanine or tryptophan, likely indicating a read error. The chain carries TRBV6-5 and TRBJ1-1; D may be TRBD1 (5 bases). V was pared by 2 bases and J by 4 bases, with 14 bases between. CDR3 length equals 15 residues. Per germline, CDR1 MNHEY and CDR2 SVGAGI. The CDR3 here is CASSYRGHPGTEAFL. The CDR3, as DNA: TGTGCCAGCAGTTACCGGGGCCACCCGGGCACTGAAGCTTTCCTT.

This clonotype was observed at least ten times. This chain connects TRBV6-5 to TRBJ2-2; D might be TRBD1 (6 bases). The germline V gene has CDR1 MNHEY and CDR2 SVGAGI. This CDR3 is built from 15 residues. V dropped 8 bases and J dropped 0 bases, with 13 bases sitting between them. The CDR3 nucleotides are TGTGCCAGCGGGCAGGACAGAACGAACACCGGGGAGCTGTTTTTT. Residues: CASGQDRTNTGELFF.

The CDR3 region is CSASTGVGGYTF. The CDR3 nucleotides are TGCAGTGCTTCGACAGGGGTAGGCGGCTACACCTTC. The chain recombines TRBV20-1 with TRBJ1-2; 8 bases line up with TRBD1. The CDR3 is 12 amino acids. The trim removed 5 bases at V and 8 bases at J, leaving 7 bases unmatched. The germline gives CDR1 DFQATT, CDR2 SNEGSKA (reference sequence).

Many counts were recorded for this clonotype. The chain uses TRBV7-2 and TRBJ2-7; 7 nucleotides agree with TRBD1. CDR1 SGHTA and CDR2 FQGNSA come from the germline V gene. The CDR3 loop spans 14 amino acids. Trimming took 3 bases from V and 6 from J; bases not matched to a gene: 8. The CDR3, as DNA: TGTGCCAGCAGCTTTGACAGGGCATCTATCGAGCAGTACTTC. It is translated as CASSFDRASIEQYF.

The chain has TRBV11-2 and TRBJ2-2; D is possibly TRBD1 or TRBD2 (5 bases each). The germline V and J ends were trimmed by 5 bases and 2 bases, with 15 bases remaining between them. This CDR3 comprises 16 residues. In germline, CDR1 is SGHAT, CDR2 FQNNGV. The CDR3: CASSPRGTQNTGELFF. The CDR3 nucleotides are TGTGCCAGCAGCCCTAGAGGGACCCAAAACACCGGGGAGCTGTTTTTT.